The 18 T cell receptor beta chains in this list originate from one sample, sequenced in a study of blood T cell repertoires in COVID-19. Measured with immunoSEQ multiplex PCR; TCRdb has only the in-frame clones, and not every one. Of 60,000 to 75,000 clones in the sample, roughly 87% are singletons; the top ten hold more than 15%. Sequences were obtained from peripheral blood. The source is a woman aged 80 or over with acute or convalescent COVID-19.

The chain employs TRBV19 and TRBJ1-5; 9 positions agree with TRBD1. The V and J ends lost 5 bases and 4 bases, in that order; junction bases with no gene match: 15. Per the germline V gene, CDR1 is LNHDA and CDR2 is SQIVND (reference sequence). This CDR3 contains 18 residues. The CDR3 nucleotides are TGTGCCAGTAGTGCGGGGACAGGGATGATAGTTTTTAATCAGCCCCAGCATTTT. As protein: CASSAGTGMIVFNQPQHF.

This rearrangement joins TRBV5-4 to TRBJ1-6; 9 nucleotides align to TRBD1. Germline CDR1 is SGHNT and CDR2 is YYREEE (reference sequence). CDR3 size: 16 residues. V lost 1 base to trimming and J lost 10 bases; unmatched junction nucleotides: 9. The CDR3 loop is CASSLRTGQGGSPLHF. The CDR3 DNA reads TGTGCCAGCAGCTTGCGAACGGGACAGGGAGGATCACCCCTCCACTTT.

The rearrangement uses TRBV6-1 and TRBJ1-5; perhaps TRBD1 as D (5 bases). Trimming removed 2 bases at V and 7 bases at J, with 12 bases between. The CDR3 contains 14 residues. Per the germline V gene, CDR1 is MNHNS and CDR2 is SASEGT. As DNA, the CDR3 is TGTGCCAGCAGTGAAACAGGAATGGTGCAGCCCCAGCATTTT. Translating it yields CASSETGMVQPQHF.

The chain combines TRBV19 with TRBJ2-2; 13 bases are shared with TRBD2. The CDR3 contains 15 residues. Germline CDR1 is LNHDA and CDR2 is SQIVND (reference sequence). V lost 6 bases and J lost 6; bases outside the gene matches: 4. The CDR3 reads CASSQLAGGSGELFF. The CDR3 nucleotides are TGTGCCAGTAGCCAACTAGCGGGGGGGTCCGGGGAGCTGTTTTTT.

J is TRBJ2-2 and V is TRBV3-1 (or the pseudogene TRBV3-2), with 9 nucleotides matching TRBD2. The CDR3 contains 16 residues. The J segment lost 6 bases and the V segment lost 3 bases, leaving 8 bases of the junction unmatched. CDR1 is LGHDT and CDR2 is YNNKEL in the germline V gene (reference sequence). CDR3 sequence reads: CASSHRRGGGPGELFF. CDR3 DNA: TGTGCCAGCAGCCATAGGCGGGGGGGTGGCCCCGGGGAGCTGTTTTTT.

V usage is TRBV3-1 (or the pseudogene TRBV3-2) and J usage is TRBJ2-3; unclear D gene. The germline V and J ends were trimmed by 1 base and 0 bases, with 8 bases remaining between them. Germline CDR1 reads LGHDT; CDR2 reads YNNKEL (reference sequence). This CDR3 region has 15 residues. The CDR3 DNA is TGTGCCAGCAGCCAAGTAGACTCAAGCACAGATACGCAGTATTTT. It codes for CASSQVDSSTDTQYF.

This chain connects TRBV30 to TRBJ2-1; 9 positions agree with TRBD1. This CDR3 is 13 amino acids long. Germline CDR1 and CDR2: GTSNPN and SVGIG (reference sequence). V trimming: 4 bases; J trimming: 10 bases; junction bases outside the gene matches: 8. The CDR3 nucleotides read TGTGCCTGGAACCGGGACAGGGTAGGCGAGCAGTTCTTC. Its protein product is CAWNRDRVGEQFF.

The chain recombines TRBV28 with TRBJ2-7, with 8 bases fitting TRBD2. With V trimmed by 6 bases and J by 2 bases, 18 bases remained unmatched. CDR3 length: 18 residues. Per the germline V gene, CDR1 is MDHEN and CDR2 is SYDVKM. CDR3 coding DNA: TGTGCCAGCAGGGGGGAGGGGATTAGCGGGATGATCGCCTACGAGCAGTACTTC. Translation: CASRGEGISGMIAYEQYF.

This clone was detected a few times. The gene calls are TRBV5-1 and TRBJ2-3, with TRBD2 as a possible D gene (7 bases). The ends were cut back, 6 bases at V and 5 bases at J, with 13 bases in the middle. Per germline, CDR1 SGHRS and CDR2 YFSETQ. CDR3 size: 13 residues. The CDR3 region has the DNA TGCGCCAGCAACGAGGGAGGGGGAGATACGCAGTATTTT. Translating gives CASNEGGGDTQYF.

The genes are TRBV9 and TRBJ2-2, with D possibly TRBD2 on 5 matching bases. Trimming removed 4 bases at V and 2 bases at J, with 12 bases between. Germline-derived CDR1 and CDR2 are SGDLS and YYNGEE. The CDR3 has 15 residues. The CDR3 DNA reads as TGTGCCAGCAGCCCTCTCGGGATAAACACCGGGGAGCTGTTTTTT. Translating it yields CASSPLGINTGELFF.

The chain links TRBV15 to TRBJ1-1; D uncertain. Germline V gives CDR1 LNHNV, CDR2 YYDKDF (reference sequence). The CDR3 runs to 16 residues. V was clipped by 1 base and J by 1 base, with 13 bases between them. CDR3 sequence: CATSRAAAIPNTEAFF. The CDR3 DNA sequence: TGTGCCACCAGCAGAGCGGCGGCAATACCGAACACTGAAGCTTTCTTT.

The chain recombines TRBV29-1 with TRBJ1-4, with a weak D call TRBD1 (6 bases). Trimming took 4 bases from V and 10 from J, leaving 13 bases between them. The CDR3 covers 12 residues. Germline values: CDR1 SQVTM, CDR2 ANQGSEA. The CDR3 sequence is CSVGQGYGKLFF. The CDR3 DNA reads TGCAGCGTTGGGCAGGGGTACGGAAAACTGTTTTTT.

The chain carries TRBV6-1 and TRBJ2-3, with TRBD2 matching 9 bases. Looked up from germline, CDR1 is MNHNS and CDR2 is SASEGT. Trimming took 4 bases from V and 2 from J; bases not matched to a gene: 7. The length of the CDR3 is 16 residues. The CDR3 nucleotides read TGTGCCAGCAGTGCTTTGGCTAGCGGGACCACAGATACGCAGTATTTT. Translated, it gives CASSALASGTTDTQYF.

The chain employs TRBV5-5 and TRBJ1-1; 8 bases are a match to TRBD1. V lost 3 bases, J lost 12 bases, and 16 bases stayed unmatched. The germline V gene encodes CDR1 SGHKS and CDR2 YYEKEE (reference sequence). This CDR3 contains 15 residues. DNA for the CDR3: TGTGCCAGCAGCTCGACCTCCCCAGGGGGCGCCAGAACTTTCTTT. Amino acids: CASSSTSPGGARTFF. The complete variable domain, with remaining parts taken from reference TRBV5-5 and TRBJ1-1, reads DAGVTQSPTHLIKTRGQQVTLRCSPISGHKSVSWYQQVLGQGPQFIFQYYEKEERGRGNFPDRFSARQFPNYSSELNVNALLLGDSALYLCASSSTSPGGARTFFGQGTRLTVV.

The CDR3 bases are TGTGCCAGCAGCCAAGGGGCAGGTTCCTCCTACGAGCAGTACTTC. Translation gives CASSQGAGSSYEQYF. The J gene is TRBJ2-7, the V gene TRBV4-2; D unresolved. CDR3 length: 15 residues. Germline loops: CDR1 LGHNA, CDR2 YNFKEQ. Trimming took 1 base from V and 0 from J, leaving 10 bases between them.

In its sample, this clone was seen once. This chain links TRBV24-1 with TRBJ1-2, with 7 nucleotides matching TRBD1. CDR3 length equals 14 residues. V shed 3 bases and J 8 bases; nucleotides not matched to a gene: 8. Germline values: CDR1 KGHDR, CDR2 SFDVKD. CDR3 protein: CATSDTRQGGGYTF. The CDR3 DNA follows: TGTGCCACCAGTGATACTCGACAGGGAGGAGGCTACACCTTC.

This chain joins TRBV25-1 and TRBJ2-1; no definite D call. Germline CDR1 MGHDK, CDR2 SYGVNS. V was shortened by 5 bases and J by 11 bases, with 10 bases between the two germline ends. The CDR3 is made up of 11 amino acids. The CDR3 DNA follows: TGTGCCAGCAGTAGCTCCGTCCAGCAGTTCTTC. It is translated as CASSSSVQQFF.

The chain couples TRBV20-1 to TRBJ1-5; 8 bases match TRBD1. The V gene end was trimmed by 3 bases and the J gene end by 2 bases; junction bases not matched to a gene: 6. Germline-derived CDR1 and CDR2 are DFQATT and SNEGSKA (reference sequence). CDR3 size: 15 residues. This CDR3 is CSASYQGAGNQPQHF. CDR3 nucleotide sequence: TGCAGTGCTAGTTACCAGGGGGCCGGCAATCAGCCCCAGCATTTT.